This passage covers 32 T cell receptor beta chains from one sample sequenced in a study of T cells in Graves' hyperthyroidism and ophthalmopathy. RNA transcripts served as the template for amplifying TCR beta CDR3 regions. HTBI primers were employed in a first-round RT-PCR of the TCR CDR3. Each CDR3 protein gets one entry after TCRdb re-called the multiplex PCR reads with MiXCR. The sample gives hundreds of thousands of distinct CDR3 sequences, 12% to 15% of which show up once; roughly a tenth is in the top ten. The specimen sequenced was blood. The origin of the receptors is a woman aged 18-29 years with Graves' hyperthyroidism.

The gene calls are TRBV10-3 and TRBJ1-1; the D gene is possibly TRBD1 (5 bases). The CDR3 is 12 residues long. V lost 2 bases to trimming and J lost 7 bases, with 8 bases between them. Germline V gives CDR1 ENHRY, CDR2 SYGVKD. CDR3 in amino acids: CAISEPGREAFF. DNA for the CDR3: TGTGCCATCAGTGAGCCGGGACGTGAAGCTTTCTTT.

This clonotype appeared a few times. The chain couples TRBV5-8 to TRBJ2-5; D call uncertain. Germline CDR1 SGHTS, CDR2 YDEGEE. Trimming removed 5 bases from V and 1 base from J, with 12 bases in between. The CDR3 totals 14 residues. The CDR3 is CASSSSDIQETQYF. CDR3 DNA: TGTGCCAGCAGTTCGTCGGATATCCAAGAGACCCAGTACTTC.

Ten or more counts support this clonotype. The chain combines TRBV6-5 with TRBJ2-7, with 7 bases identical to TRBD1. The V and J ends lost 0 bases and 5 bases, in that order; junction bases with no gene match: 13. The CDR3 is 17 amino acids. Looked up from germline, CDR1 is MNHEY and CDR2 is SVGAGI. CDR3: CASSYSRGQGLFHEQYF. The CDR3 DNA follows: TGTGCCAGCAGTTACTCAAGGGGGCAGGGGCTCTTTCACGAGCAGTACTTC.

A word on this clonotype: A much larger clone differs from this one at a single base, so this may be a read error. The rearrangement joins TRBV28 to TRBJ1-3; TRBD1 is a possible D gene (5 bases). This CDR3 has 16 residues. The V and J ends lost 6 bases and 4 bases respectively, with 19 bases between them. The V gene's germline CDR1 is MDHEN and CDR2 SYDVKM. The CDR3 coding sequence is TGTGCCAGCAGGGGGGGGGGGGAGGGATTCGGAAACACCATATATTTT. Translated, it gives CASRGGGEGFGNTIYF.

This clonotype was observed many times. V usage is TRBV20-1 and J usage is TRBJ1-1; weak D call: TRBD1 (5 bases). The CDR3 contains 14 residues. From germline, CDR1 is DFQATT and CDR2 SNEGSKA (reference sequence). V lost 7 bases to trimming and J lost 0 bases, with 15 bases between them. CDR3 sequence reads: CSGAGGAVNTEAFF. For the CDR3, the DNA is TGCAGTGGGGCGGGGGGAGCGGTGAACACTGAAGCTTTCTTT.

This clonotype was picked up many times. The chain combines TRBV7-8 with TRBJ2-3; 10 positions agree with TRBD2. The CDR3 has 16 amino acids. In germline, CDR1 is SGHVS, CDR2 FQNEAQ. J gave up 4 bases and V 4 bases, and 8 bases lay outside the gene matches. CDR3 coding DNA: TGTGCCAGCAGCTACCCGAGCGGGAGGGCCGCAGATACGCAGTATTTT. Its translation: CASSYPSGRAADTQYF.

J is TRBJ2-1 and V is TRBV11-2, with 7 bases aligning to TRBD1. V shed 2 bases and J 0 bases; nucleotides not matched to a gene: 10. The germline gives CDR1 SGHAT, CDR2 FQNNGV. The CDR3 is 18 amino acids. As DNA, the CDR3 is TGTGCCAGCAGCTTATACAGGGGTAAGGGCAGCTCCTACAATGAGCAGTTCTTC. It encodes CASSLYRGKGSSYNEQFF.

At least ten counts were recorded for this clonotype. The rearrangement joins TRBV29-1 to TRBJ1-2; TRBD1 is a possible D gene (5 bases). The CDR3 consists of 12 residues. The V gene lost 2 bases and the J gene lost 6 bases, with 10 bases spanning the gap. Germline V lookup: CDR1 SQVTM, CDR2 ANQGSEA. Here the CDR3 reads CSVESLGDGYTF. The CDR3, as DNA: TGCAGCGTTGAATCCCTAGGGGATGGCTACACCTTC.

There are a few counts of this clonotype. A much larger clone lies one base from this, so it may be a read error. This chain connects TRBV20-1 to TRBJ2-1, with D possibly TRBD2 on 5 matching bases. This CDR3 spans 14 amino acids. The V gene's germline CDR1 is DFQATT and CDR2 SNEGSKA (reference sequence). In DNA form, the CDR3 reads TGCAGTGCCCTACGGGGTAGTTCCTACAATGAGCAGTCCTTC. Amino acids: CSALRGSSYNEQSF.

As for this clonotype: This clone may be a read error of a much larger clone one base away. This sequence joins TRBV28 and TRBJ1-1; 11 bases are shared with TRBD1. The CDR3 loop spans 17 amino acids. The ends lost 5 bases at V and 10 bases at J; junction bases unmatched: 18. The germline V gene has CDR1 MDHEN and CDR2 SYDVKM. CDR3 DNA sequence: TGTGCCAGCAGTCCCCTTGCGGACAGGGGGCTCCATCGGGTAGCTTTCTTT. Its translation is CASSPLADRGLHRVAFF.

Ten or more counts support this clonotype. CDR3 in DNA: TGTGCCAGCTCACCCCTAGCGGGACCTGACACGCAGTATTTT. Translated, it gives CASSPLAGPDTQYF. The chain is built from TRBV18 and TRBJ2-3; the match to TRBD2 covers 9 bases. The germline CDR1 and CDR2 sequences are KGHSH and LQKENI. The V and J ends lost 3 bases and 9 bases, in that order; junction bases with no gene match: 7. This CDR3 is 14 amino acids long.

This clonotype was picked up many times. The chain is built from TRBV12-5 and TRBJ1-2; D perhaps matches TRBD1 (6 bases). The CDR3 totals 15 residues. V dropped 3 bases and J dropped 7 bases, with 18 bases sitting between them. From germline, CDR1 is LGHNT and CDR2 FRNRAP. CDR3 amino acids: CASGFTDGTPLGYTF. For the CDR3, the DNA is TGTGCTAGTGGTTTTACGGACGGGACACCCCTTGGCTACACCTTC.

Many counts were recorded for this clonotype. The chain is built from TRBV7-9 and TRBJ2-1; TRBD2 is a possible D gene (5 bases). The CDR3 runs to 15 residues. Germline CDR1 reads SEHNR; CDR2 reads FQNEAQ (reference sequence). V was cut by 4 bases and J by 9 bases, with 19 bases left in between. The CDR3 is CASSSLWSSSGEQFF. The CDR3 DNA reads TGTGCCAGCAGCTCCCTATGGTCTAGCTCCGGTGAGCAGTTCTTC.

With respect to this clonotype: A much larger clone lies one base from this, so it may be a read error. CDR3 in DNA: TGTGCCAGCAGCTACTATGGGGAGCCGACTTGGGAGCAGTTCTTC. This translates into CASSYYGEPTWEQFF. The chain carries TRBV7-2 and TRBJ2-1; tentatively, D is TRBD2 (5 bases). The V end lost 4 bases, the J end lost 10 bases, and 20 bases lay between the germline ends. The germline V gene has CDR1 SGHTA and CDR2 FQGNSA. The CDR3 length is 15 residues.

This clonotype was observed at least ten times. V gene TRBV20-1 combines with J gene TRBJ2-3; D uncertain. Trimming pared 0 bases from V and 3 bases from J, leaving 7 bases between. CDR1 DFQATT and CDR2 SNEGSKA come from the germline V gene (reference sequence). CDR3 length equals 13 residues. CDR3 region: CSARDRWTDTQYF. The CDR3 DNA reads TGCAGTGCTAGAGATCGTTGGACAGATACGCAGTATTTT.

This chain's CDR3 is CASKAGTGGIGQPQHF. The DNA for the CDR3 is TGTGCCAGCAAGGCGGGGACAGGGGGCATCGGTCAGCCCCAGCATTTT. The chain carries TRBV6-1 and TRBJ1-5; TRBD1 matches at 12 bases. This CDR3 comprises 16 residues. The ends lost 7 bases at V and 6 bases at J; junction bases unmatched: 10. Germline CDR1 reads MNHNS; CDR2 reads SASEGT.

The rearrangement links TRBV24-1 to TRBJ2-3; D gene unclear. V lost 2 bases and J 5 bases, leaving 7 bases between the germline ends. Germline CDR1 KGHDR, CDR2 SFDVKD. This CDR3 has 13 amino acids. CDR3 in amino acids: CATSDSPGDTQYF. In DNA form, the CDR3 reads TGTGCCACCAGTGATTCCCCCGGAGATACGCAGTATTTT.

This chain's CDR3 is CASKVDFPADTQYF. CDR3 in DNA: TGTGCCAGCAAAGTGGACTTCCCCGCAGATACGCAGTATTTT. The chain employs TRBV6-2 or TRBV6-3 and TRBJ2-3, with D tentatively TRBD2 (5 bases). The V end was cut by 7 bases, the J end by 4 bases, with 15 bases between. The CDR3 totals 14 residues. Germline assignment: CDR1 MNHEY and CDR2 SVGEGT.

J is TRBJ1-5 and V is TRBV6-5; TRBD1 is a possible D gene (5 bases). The CDR3 runs to 15 residues. Germline lookup yields CDR1 MNHEY and CDR2 SVGAGI. V shed 0 bases and J shed 4 bases, with 10 bases lying between them. For the CDR3, the DNA is TGTGCCAGCAGTTACTCGGCGCAGGGAAATCAGCCCCAGCATTTT. As protein: CASSYSAQGNQPQHF.

This clonotype came up many times. J is TRBJ2-3 and V is TRBV5-1; 11 nucleotides line up with TRBD1. This CDR3 has 14 amino acids. Germline V gives CDR1 SGHRS, CDR2 YFSETQ. Losses at the gene ends were 5 bases for V and 4 bases for J; bases not matched to a gene: 3. CDR3 sequence reads: CASRSGQGADTQYF. The CDR3 DNA reads TGCGCCAGCAGGTCGGGACAGGGGGCAGATACGCAGTATTTT. Full variable domain (outside the CDR3, taken from reference TRBV5-1 and TRBJ2-3): KAGVTQTPRYLIKTRGQQVTLSCSPISGHRSVSWYQQTPGQGLQFLFEYFSETQRNKGNFPGRFSGRQFSNSRSEMNVSTLELGDSALYLCASRSGQGADTQYFGPGTRLTVL.

The rearrangement uses TRBV27 and TRBJ2-7; no firm D call. Trimming shortened V by 2 bases and J by 2 bases, and 7 bases separated the two germline ends. The germline V gene encodes CDR1 MNHEY and CDR2 SMNVEV (reference sequence). The CDR3 spans 13 residues. Here the CDR3 DNA reads TGTGCCAGCAGTTTAGGGATAACCTACGAGCAGTACTTC. Translation gives CASSLGITYEQYF.

The chain uses TRBV19 and TRBJ2-7; D unclear. CDR1 and CDR2 (germline): LNHDA, SQIVND (reference sequence). V gave up 1 base and J gave up 4 bases, with 14 bases separating them. This CDR3 contains 15 residues. CDR3 loop: CASSIANGLAYEQYF. In DNA, the CDR3 is TGTGCCAGTAGTATAGCGAACGGGCTCGCTTACGAGCAGTACTTC.

This clonotype came up many times. CDR3 DNA sequence: TGTGCCAGCAGCTCGTCAAACAGGGGCGAGGTGCGGTACTTC. It codes for CASSSSNRGEVRYF. This chain joins TRBV7-9 and TRBJ2-7; 7 bases agree with TRBD1. The CDR3 has 14 amino acids. With 4 bases clipped from V and 12 bases from J, the junction kept 15 bases outside the gene matches. Germline assignment: CDR1 SEHNR and CDR2 FQNEAQ (reference sequence).

Many counts were recorded for this clonotype. The V call is TRBV20-1, the J call TRBJ2-7, with TRBD1 matching over 9 bases. The trim removed 1 base at V and 6 bases at J, leaving 7 bases unmatched. Germline values: CDR1 DFQATT, CDR2 SNEGSKA (reference sequence). The CDR3 contains 14 residues. The CDR3 protein is CSARAGDREGEQYF. In DNA, the CDR3 is TGCAGTGCTAGAGCGGGGGACAGGGAGGGCGAGCAGTACTTC.

This clonotype was seen more than once but under ten times. The J gene is TRBJ1-1, the V gene TRBV12-3 or TRBV12-4; D is unclear. Trimming shortened V by 7 bases and J by 7 bases, and 16 bases separated the two germline ends. The CDR3 runs to 13 residues. The CDR3 region is CASTGIGRDEAFF. The CDR3 coding sequence is TGTGCCAGCACCGGGATAGGGAGGGATGAAGCTTTCTTT.

The chain couples TRBV28 to TRBJ2-7; D is possibly TRBD1 (5 bases). V lost 8 bases to trimming and J lost 3 bases, with 8 bases between them. This CDR3 is built from 11 residues. The germline V gene encodes CDR1 MDHEN and CDR2 SYDVKM. CDR3: CASERGYEQYF. CDR3 bases: TGTGCCAGCGAAAGGGGCTACGAGCAGTACTTC.

The sample holds many counts of this clonotype. V usage is TRBV2 and J usage is TRBJ2-1, with a tentative D call TRBD1 (6 bases). The CDR3 is made up of 13 amino acids. CDR1 SNHLY and CDR2 FYNNEI come from the germline V gene. V shed 7 bases and J shed 6 bases, with 13 bases lying between them. The CDR3 nucleotides are TGTGCCAGCAACGTCGGGGACACCAATGAGCAGTTCTTC. Translated, it gives CASNVGDTNEQFF.

Regarding this clonotype: It may be a read error: a sequence one base away is much more abundant. The chain is built from TRBV27 and TRBJ2-7; 7 nucleotides line up with TRBD1. The CDR3 spans 13 residues. Germline V CDR1 and CDR2: MNHEY, SMNVEV (reference sequence). The CDR3 DNA follows: TGTACCAGCAGTTCGTGGGACAGTTACGAGCAGTACTTC. Translation gives CTSSSWDSYEQYF.

This clonotype came up many times. The rearrangement uses TRBV6-2 or TRBV6-3 and TRBJ2-1; the match to TRBD2 covers 7 bases. The CDR3 loop spans 15 amino acids. Germline V CDR1 and CDR2: MNHEY, SVGEGT. V lost 4 bases, J lost 10 bases, and 13 bases stayed unmatched. CDR3 amino acids: CASSWVPGGLGEQFF. CDR3 sequence (DNA): TGTGCCAGCAGTTGGGTACCGGGAGGCCTCGGGGAGCAGTTCTTC.

V and J are TRBV7-9 and TRBJ2-4; TRBD1 matches 12 bases. This CDR3 is built from 18 residues. V shed 5 bases, J shed 1 base, and the junction held 9 bases outside the gene matches. Germline V CDR1 and CDR2: SEHNR, FQNEAQ (reference sequence). The CDR3 sequence is CASSDGTGGDGAKNIQYF. In DNA, the CDR3 is TGTGCCAGCAGCGACGGGACAGGGGGCGACGGCGCCAAAAACATTCAGTACTTC.

Regarding this clonotype: With a much larger clone just one base away, this may be a read error. V and J are TRBV20-1 and TRBJ2-1, with 9 positions matching TRBD2. This CDR3 has 15 residues. Germline loops: CDR1 DFQATT, CDR2 SNEGSKA (reference sequence). Trimming cost V 4 bases and J 5 bases; bases outside gene matches: 9. As DNA, the CDR3 is TGCAGTGCTACATTCCCTAGCGGGAACCACAATGAGCAGTTCTTC. Its translation: CSATFPSGNHNEQFF.

The table lists this clonotype with a few counts. The CDR3 here is CASTLAGGISEQFF. Written as DNA, the CDR3 is TGTGCCAGTACCTTAGCGGGAGGAATCAGTGAGCAGTTCTTC. The rearrangement joins TRBV19 to TRBJ2-1; 10 positions agree with TRBD2. Germline loops: CDR1 LNHDA, CDR2 SQIVND (reference sequence). V trimming: 7 bases; J trimming: 9 bases; junction bases outside the gene matches: 9. The CDR3 has 14 amino acids.